These 6 T cell receptor beta chains were sequenced from one sample in a study of blood T cell repertoires in COVID-19. Clones were sequenced by immunoSEQ multiplex PCR, and TCRdb holds only the in-frame ones, with some missing. The table lists more than 200,000 clones, 87% of them singletons. The sample consisted of peripheral blood. The receptors stem from a man between 18 and 35 years old with active or convalescent COVID-19.

The CDR3 sequence is CASSYAETGSTEAFF. The CDR3 nucleotides read TGTGCCAGCAGTTACGCAGAGACAGGGAGCACTGAAGCTTTCTTT. The rearrangement uses TRBV6-2 or TRBV6-3 and TRBJ1-1; TRBD1 matches 7 bases. The J segment lost 4 bases and the V segment lost 2 bases, leaving 7 bases of the junction unmatched. Germline loops: CDR1 MNHEY, CDR2 SVGEGT. This CDR3 is 15 amino acids long.

This clone was counted once. The chain recombines TRBV28 with TRBJ2-7, with a tentative D call TRBD1 (6 bases). The germline V and J ends were trimmed by 4 bases and 1 base, with 17 bases remaining between them. The length of the CDR3 is 16 residues. CDR1 and CDR2 from the germline V gene are MDHEN and SYDVKM. The CDR3 protein is CASSSLPGQSSYEQYF. CDR3 DNA: TGTGCCAGCAGTTCCCTCCCCGGACAGTCGTCCTACGAGCAGTACTTC.

The V gene is TRBV2, the J gene TRBJ1-1; D is possibly TRBD1 (6 bases). CDR3 length: 16 amino acids. The germline V gene has CDR1 SNHLY and CDR2 FYNNEI. The V end lost 6 bases, the J end lost 8 bases, and 25 bases lay between the germline ends. This CDR3 reads CASRESQGRLNFEAFF. The CDR3 nucleotides are TGTGCCAGCAGGGAGTCACAGGGACGATTGAATTTCGAAGCTTTCTTT.

This rearrangement joins TRBV4-3 to TRBJ1-3; D gene unclear. The CDR3 length is 16 residues. CDR1 and CDR2 (germline): LGHNA, YSLEER. Trimming left V 0 bases short and J 7 bases short, with 16 bases between. The CDR3 loop is CASSQDTEGIGNTIYF. CDR3 DNA: TGCGCCAGCAGCCAAGATACAGAGGGAATAGGGAACACCATATATTTT.

The chain carries TRBV5-4 and TRBJ2-7; weak D call: TRBD2 (5 bases). Trimming stripped 1 base from V and 7 bases from J, with 12 bases between. CDR3 length: 13 residues. Per germline, CDR1 SGHNT and CDR2 YYREEE (reference sequence). The CDR3 bases are TGTGCCAGCAGCTTGTCATTGGGGAGAGAGCAGTACTTC. Its translation: CASSLSLGREQYF. Complete variable domain (other parts from reference TRBV5-4 and TRBJ2-7): ETGVTQSPTHLIKTRGQQVTLRCSSQSGHNTVSWYQQALGQGPQFIFQYYREEENGRGNFPPRFSGLQFPNYSSELNVNALELDDSALYLCASSLSLGREQYFGPGTRLTVT.

V usage is TRBV28 and J usage is TRBJ1-2, with unresolved D. With 6 bases removed from V and 5 bases from J, the gap between germline ends came to 4 bases. Germline V gene sequence: CDR1 MDHEN, CDR2 SYDVKM. CDR3 length: 10 residues. The CDR3 sequence is CASRQYGYTF. As DNA, the CDR3 is TGTGCCAGCAGGCAGTATGGCTACACCTTC.